Presented here are 5 T cell receptor beta chains from one specimen sequenced in a study of T cell clonality in common variable immunodeficiency. Clones were sequenced by immunoSEQ multiplex PCR, and TCRdb holds only the in-frame ones, with some missing. The sample gives approximately 60,000 clones, none seen only once, and the top ten clones hold around 0.8%. What was sequenced was peripheral blood mononuclear cells. These receptors were taken from a person aged 18-70 years in good health.

This clone was counted ten times or more. CDR3 sequence: CASSERAGLQPQHF. CDR3 DNA (partial): TGTGCCAGCAGTGAAAGGGCAGGTCTTCAGCCC. This chain connects TRBV2 to TRBJ1-5; D is unresolved. The observed sequence ends 3 residues before the CDR3 terminus, with the missing tail filled in from the germline J gene. Germline lookup yields CDR1 SNHLY and CDR2 FYNNEI. This CDR3 comprises 14 residues. V was cut by 2 bases and J by 6 bases, with 11 bases left in between.

This clone was counted many times. The missing CDR3 end, 3 residues past where the read stops, is filled in from the germline J gene. The chain couples TRBV7-2 to TRBJ2-7; 8 bases are shared with TRBD1. The CDR3 sequence is 15 residues long. Germline assignment: CDR1 SGHTA and CDR2 FQGNSA. The V gene end was trimmed by 2 bases and the J gene end by 3 bases; junction bases not matched to a gene: 6. The CDR3 reads CASSLWTGLNYEQYF. The covered CDR3 bases are TGTGCCAGCAGCTTATGGACAGGGCTTAACTACGAG.

This clone was picked up many times. The CDR3 end falls 3 residues outside the read, so it is completed with the germline J gene. This chain connects TRBV19 to TRBJ1-5; 8 bases align to TRBD1. Germline CDR1 is LNHDA and CDR2 is SQIVND (reference sequence). J was trimmed by 5 bases and V by 6 bases; bases with no gene match: 6. CDR3 size: 14 residues. The CDR3 loop is CASSLDRGHQPQHF. The CDR3 DNA, read in part, is TGTGCCAGTAGCCTCGACAGGGGCCATCAGCCC.

This clone was seen many times. The CDR3 end is not reached by the read, which stops 3 residues before it; the germline J gene fills it in. This chain links TRBV20-1 with TRBJ2-1, with TRBD2 matching 9 bases. CDR3 size: 14 residues. J was trimmed by 9 bases and V by 5 bases; bases with no gene match: 11. The germline V gene has CDR1 DFQATT and CDR2 SNEGSKA (reference sequence). The covered CDR3 bases are TGCAGTGCTCCACGCTCTAGCGGGGAGGGTGAG. It encodes CSAPRSSGEGE. The full CDR3 protein is CSAPRSSGEGEQFF.

This clone was recorded many times. The read ends 3 residues shy of where the CDR3 ends; the end is completed using the germline J gene. J is TRBJ1-1 and V is TRBV20-1; D perhaps matches TRBD1 (5 bases). CDR1 is DFQATT and CDR2 is SNEGSKA in the germline V gene (reference sequence). Between the trimmed V and J ends, which lost 5 bases and 2 bases, there was a span of 12 bases. The CDR3 totals 13 residues. The covered CDR3 bases are TGCAGTGCTGCCCCGACAGCTAACACTGAA. This translates into CSAAPTANTE. The full CDR3 protein reads CSAAPTANTEAFF.